A single sample is the source of the 18 T cell receptor beta chains below, sequenced in a study of blood T cell repertoires in COVID-19. Generated by immunoSEQ multiplex PCR, the TCRdb table keeps only in-frame clones and is missing some. In the table there are fewer than 60,000 clones, less than 80% of which are singletons. The specimen was peripheral blood. These receptors all stem from a man between 70 and 80 years old with acute or convalescent COVID-19.

The chain employs TRBV28 and TRBJ1-2; 8 nucleotides line up with TRBD1. The CDR3 has 13 residues. Trimming took 10 bases from V and 3 from J; bases not matched to a gene: 7. Germline V gene data show CDR1 as MDHEN and CDR2 as SYDVKM. The CDR3 DNA is TGTGCCACCCTGGACAGGGCGGACTATGGCTACACCTTC. This encodes CATLDRADYGYTF.

The chain has TRBV27 and TRBJ2-3, with D possibly TRBD1 on 6 matching bases. V lost 6 bases and J lost 2, with 9 bases in between. The CDR3 has 13 residues. The germline V gene has CDR1 MNHEY and CDR2 SMNVEV (reference sequence). Here the CDR3 reads CASRWDNTDTQYF. The CDR3 DNA reads as TGTGCCAGCAGATGGGACAACACAGATACGCAGTATTTT.

The rearrangement joins TRBV25-1 to TRBJ1-1, with 8 nucleotides matching TRBD1. CDR1 MGHDK and CDR2 SYGVNS come from the germline V gene. The CDR3 is 16 amino acids. The V segment lost 1 base and the J segment 5 bases; nucleotides outside the gene matches: 9. The CDR3 DNA is TGTGCCAGCAGTGAATCAATCGGCAGGGGGCAAACTGAAGCTTTCTTT. This translates into CASSESIGRGQTEAFF.

The rearrangement uses TRBV9 and TRBJ2-5, with TRBD2 identical over 7 bases. Trimming took 6 bases from V and 4 from J; bases not matched to a gene: 9. Per germline, CDR1 SGDLS and CDR2 YYNGEE. The CDR3 loop spans 14 amino acids. Here the CDR3 DNA reads TGTGCCAGCACCAGCGGGGTTCCCCCAGAGACCCAGTACTTC. Translated: CASTSGVPPETQYF.

The chain recombines TRBV4-2 with TRBJ1-5; 9 bases agree with TRBD1. CDR3 length: 14 amino acids. Germline V gene data show CDR1 as LGHNA and CDR2 as YNFKEQ. V trimming: 4 bases; J trimming: 5 bases; junction bases outside the gene matches: 3. CDR3 in amino acids: CASSRRQGDQPQHF. The CDR3 region has the DNA TGTGCCAGCAGCCGCCGACAGGGGGATCAGCCCCAGCATTTT.

The V gene is TRBV14, the J gene TRBJ2-7, with D possibly being TRBD2 (5 bases). This CDR3 spans 15 amino acids. Trimming shortened V by 5 bases and J by 3 bases, and 17 bases separated the two germline ends. Germline CDR1 and CDR2: SGHDN and FVKESK. As DNA, the CDR3 is TGTGCCAGCAGCAGGAAGGGAGTGAGTATCTACGAGCAGTACTTC. Its protein product is CASSRKGVSIYEQYF.

The table lists this clone with a count of one. The chain couples TRBV4-3 to TRBJ2-7; 10 bases map to TRBD1. The germline V gene has CDR1 LGHNA and CDR2 YSLEER. V lost 1 base and J lost 7; bases outside the gene matches: 7. This CDR3 contains 15 residues. CDR3 sequence: CASSQVLDRGREQYF. Here the CDR3 DNA reads TGCGCCAGCAGCCAAGTCCTCGACAGGGGGCGTGAGCAGTACTTC.

The rearrangement links TRBV3-1 (or the pseudogene TRBV3-2) to TRBJ2-1; tentatively, D is TRBD1 (6 bases). The ends were cut back, 5 bases at V and 5 bases at J, with 16 bases in the middle. The V gene's germline CDR1 is LGHDT and CDR2 YNNKEL (reference sequence). There are 15 residues in the CDR3. This CDR3 reads CASSSNAAGDNEQFF. CDR3 DNA: TGTGCCAGCAGCTCCAATGCAGCAGGGGACAATGAGCAGTTCTTC.

This clone was found a few times. The V and J genes are TRBV12-3 or TRBV12-4 and TRBJ2-1, with D maybe TRBD1 (6 bases). The CDR3 length is 11 residues. V dropped 5 bases and J dropped 15 bases, with 14 bases sitting between them. CDR3 nucleotides: TGTGCCAGCAGTGCCCGGGACAAGAGGTTCTTC. This encodes CASSARDKRFF.

This chain joins TRBV6-5 and TRBJ1-4, with D hard to call. The CDR3 loop spans 14 amino acids. The ends were cut back, 5 bases at V and 7 bases at J, with 14 bases in the middle. Looked up from germline, CDR1 is MNHEY and CDR2 is SVGAGI. The chain's CDR3 is CASSPTQVAEKLFF. CDR3 DNA sequence: TGTGCCAGCAGTCCGACCCAAGTAGCTGAAAAACTGTTTTTT.

For the CDR3, the DNA is TGTGCCAGCAGCCCCTCAACAGCGGGAGAGACCCAGTACTTC. It is translated as CASSPSTAGETQYF. J is TRBJ2-5 and V is TRBV14; D is perhaps TRBD2 (6 bases). CDR3 length: 14 amino acids. Germline CDR1 and CDR2: SGHDN and FVKESK. Trimming removed 4 bases from V and 4 bases from J, with 13 bases in between. Together with reference TRBV14 and TRBJ2-5, the CDR3 gives the full variable domain: EAGVTQFPSHSVIEKGQTVTLRCDPISGHDNLYWYRRVMGKEIKFLLHFVKESKQDESGMPNNRFLAERTGGTYSTLKVQPAELEDSGVYFCASSPSTAGETQYFGPGTRLLVL.

The chain carries TRBV7-8 and TRBJ2-5, with D possibly TRBD2 on 5 matching bases. There are 16 residues in the CDR3. V gave up 5 bases and J gave up 5 bases, with 21 bases separating them. Germline V CDR1 and CDR2: SGHVS, FQNEAQ. The CDR3 here is CASSRSPRGRAETQYF. CDR3 DNA sequence: TGTGCCAGCAGCCGCTCCCCTCGCGGGCGGGCCGAGACCCAGTACTTC.

The chain is built from TRBV18 and TRBJ2-2; tentative D call: TRBD1 (6 bases). Trimming took 3 bases from V and 6 from J, leaving 11 bases between them. CDR1 KGHSH and CDR2 LQKENI come from the germline V gene. The CDR3 loop spans 14 amino acids. The CDR3 reads CASSPIQGSGELFF. The CDR3 bases are TGTGCCAGCTCACCTATACAGGGATCCGGGGAGCTGTTTTTT. Based on the CDR3 plus reference TRBV18 and TRBJ2-2, the full variable domain is NAGVMQNPRHLVRRRGQEARLRCSPMKGHSHVYWYRQLPEEGLKFMVYLQKENIIDESGMPKERFSAEFPKEGPSILRIQQVVRGDSAAYFCASSPIQGSGELFFGEGSRLTVL.

CDR3 protein: CASSPRSAGIYGYTF. The CDR3 nucleotides read TGTGCCAGCAGTCCACGATCAGCCGGGATCTATGGCTACACCTTC. The gene calls are TRBV28 and TRBJ1-2, with D uncertain. CDR3 length equals 15 residues. The germline CDR1 and CDR2 sequences are MDHEN and SYDVKM. V was clipped by 5 bases and J by 4 bases, with 17 bases between them.

This chain joins TRBV12-5 and TRBJ1-4, with TRBD1 as a possible D gene (6 bases). V lost 0 bases and J 8 bases, leaving 13 bases between the germline ends. CDR3 size: 15 residues. CDR1 and CDR2 from the germline V gene are LGHNT and FRNRAP. The DNA for the CDR3 is TGTGCTAGTGGTTTGGTACAGGGAGGGAGGGAAAAACTGTTTTTT. Amino acid sequence: CASGLVQGGREKLFF.

There are a few counts of this clone. The chain combines TRBV11-3 with TRBJ2-7; TRBD1 is a possible D gene (5 bases). Germline V CDR1 and CDR2: SGHNT, YENEEA. This CDR3 comprises 12 residues. Trimming shortened V by 5 bases and J by 5 bases, and 10 bases separated the two germline ends. The CDR3 region has the DNA TGTGCCAGCAGCACCAGGGTCGACGAGCAGTACTTC. This encodes CASSTRVDEQYF.

The J gene is TRBJ2-1, the V gene TRBV5-1; D gene unclear. From germline, CDR1 is SGHRS and CDR2 YFSETQ. Trimming removed 4 bases from V and 0 bases from J, with 11 bases in between. This CDR3 is 15 amino acids long. The CDR3 DNA reads TGCGCCAGCAGCGCAACACCCAGCTCCTACAATGAGCAGTTCTTC. It is translated as CASSATPSSYNEQFF. The full variable domain, completed using reference TRBV5-1 and TRBJ2-1, is KAGVTQTPRYLIKTRGQQVTLSCSPISGHRSVSWYQQTPGQGLQFLFEYFSETQRNKGNFPGRFSGRQFSNSRSEMNVSTLELGDSALYLCASSATPSSYNEQFFGPGTRLTVL.

The V and J genes are TRBV9 and TRBJ2-1; D perhaps matches TRBD1 (6 bases). Trimming stripped 4 bases from V and 2 bases from J, with 13 bases between. This CDR3 contains 15 residues. Germline assignment: CDR1 SGDLS and CDR2 YYNGEE. CDR3 sequence: CASSSGRGTYNEQFF. In DNA, the CDR3 is TGTGCCAGCAGCTCGGGCAGGGGAACCTACAATGAGCAGTTCTTC.